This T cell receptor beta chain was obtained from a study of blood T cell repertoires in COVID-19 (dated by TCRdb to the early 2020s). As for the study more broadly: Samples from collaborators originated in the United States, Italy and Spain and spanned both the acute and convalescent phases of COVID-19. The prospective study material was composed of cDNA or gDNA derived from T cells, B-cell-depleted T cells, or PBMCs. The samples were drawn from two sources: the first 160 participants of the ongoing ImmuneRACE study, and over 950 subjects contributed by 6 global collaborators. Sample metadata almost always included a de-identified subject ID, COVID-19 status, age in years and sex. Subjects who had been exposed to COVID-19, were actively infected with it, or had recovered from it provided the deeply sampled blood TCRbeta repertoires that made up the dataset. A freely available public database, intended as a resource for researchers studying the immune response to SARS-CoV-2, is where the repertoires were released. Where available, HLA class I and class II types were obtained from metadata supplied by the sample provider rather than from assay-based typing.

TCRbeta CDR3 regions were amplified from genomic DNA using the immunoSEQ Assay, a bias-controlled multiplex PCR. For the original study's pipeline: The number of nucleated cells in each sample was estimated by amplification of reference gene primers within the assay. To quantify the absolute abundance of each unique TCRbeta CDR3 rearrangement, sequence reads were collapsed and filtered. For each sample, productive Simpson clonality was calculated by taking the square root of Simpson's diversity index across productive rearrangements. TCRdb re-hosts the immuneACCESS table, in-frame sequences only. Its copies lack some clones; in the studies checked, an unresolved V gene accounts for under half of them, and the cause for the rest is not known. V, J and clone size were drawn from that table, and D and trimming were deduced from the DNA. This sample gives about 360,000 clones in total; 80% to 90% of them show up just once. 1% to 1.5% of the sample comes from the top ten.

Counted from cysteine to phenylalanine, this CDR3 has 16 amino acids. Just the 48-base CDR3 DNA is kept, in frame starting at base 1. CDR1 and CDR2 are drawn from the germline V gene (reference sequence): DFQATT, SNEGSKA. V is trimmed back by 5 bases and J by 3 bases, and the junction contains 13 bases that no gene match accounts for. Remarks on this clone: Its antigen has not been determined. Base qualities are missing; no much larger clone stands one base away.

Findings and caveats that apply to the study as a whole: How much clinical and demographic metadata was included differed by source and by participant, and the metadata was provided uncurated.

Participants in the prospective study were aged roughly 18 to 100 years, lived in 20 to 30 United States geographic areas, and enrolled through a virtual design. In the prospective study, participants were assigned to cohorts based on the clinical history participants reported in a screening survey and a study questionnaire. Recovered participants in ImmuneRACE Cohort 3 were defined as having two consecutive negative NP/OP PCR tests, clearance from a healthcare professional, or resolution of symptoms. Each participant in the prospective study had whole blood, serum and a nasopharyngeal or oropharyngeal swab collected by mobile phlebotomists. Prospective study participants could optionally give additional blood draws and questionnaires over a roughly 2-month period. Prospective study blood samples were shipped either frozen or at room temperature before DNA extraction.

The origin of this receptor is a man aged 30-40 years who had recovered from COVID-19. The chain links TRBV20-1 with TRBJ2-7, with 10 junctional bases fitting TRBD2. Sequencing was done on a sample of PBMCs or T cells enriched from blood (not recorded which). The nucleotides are TGCAGTGCTCGTGACCGTTCTAGCGGGAGACTCTACGAGCAGTACTTC. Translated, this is CSARDRSSGRLYEQYF.